The clone carrying this TCR beta chain was observed at least ten times. The entry originates in a study of early T cells in non-severe SARS-CoV-2 infection. TCRdb reprocessed the 5' RACE reads via MiXCR and lists one record per CDR3 protein. The repertoire holds roughly 50,000 distinct CDR3 sequences, with roughly 8.2% as singletons. The sample here was whole blood, taken at baseline. This TCR was sampled from an adult who was a healthcare worker with PCR-confirmed SARS-CoV-2 infection or an uninfected control (not recorded which).

The CDR3 DNA is TGTGCCAGCACCACCGGCAGCTATGGCTACACCTTC. Translating gives CASTTGSYGYTF. The rearrangement links TRBV28 to TRBJ1-2; D remains ambiguous. The germline CDR1 and CDR2 sequences are MDHEN and SYDVKM. V was trimmed by 7 bases and J by 4 bases, leaving 10 bases between them. There are 12 residues in the CDR3.